The 22 T cell receptor beta chains below come from one sample, sequenced in a study of shared clonotypes between healthy human individuals. The table came from immunoSEQ multiplex PCR; TCRdb's copy has only in-frame clones and leaves some out. The sample shows nearly 750,000 clones, 72% of them seen only once. The sequencing input was memory CD4+ T cells sorted from blood. Subset meaning: CD45RA-negative fraction. The source is a woman aged 30 to 39 in good health.

V and J are TRBV5-1 and TRBJ2-7; 9 bases match TRBD2. Germline V gives CDR1 SGHRS, CDR2 YFSETQ. V shed 5 bases and J 2 bases; nucleotides not matched to a gene: 11. The CDR3 has 16 amino acids. In DNA, the CDR3 is TGCGCCAGCAGGCCCGGGCTAGCGGGATCTGCCTACGAGCAGTACTTC. It encodes CASRPGLAGSAYEQYF. Supplemented by reference TRBV5-1 and TRBJ2-7, the full variable domain reads KAGVTQTPRYLIKTRGQQVTLSCSPISGHRSVSWYQQTPGQGLQFLFEYFSETQRNKGNFPGRFSGRQFSNSRSEMNVSTLELGDSALYLCASRPGLAGSAYEQYFGPGTRLTVT.

The gene calls are TRBV7-9 and TRBJ1-5; no clear D gene. Germline CDR1 reads SEHNR; CDR2 reads FQNEAQ (reference sequence). V shed 2 bases and J shed 3 bases, with 5 bases lying between them. The CDR3 is 13 residues long. The CDR3 here is CASSLRYNQPQHF. The CDR3 DNA is TGTGCCAGCAGCTTACGGTACAATCAGCCCCAGCATTTT. The full variable domain, in which reference TRBV7-9 and TRBJ1-5 provide the parts outside the CDR3, is DTGVSQNPRHKITKRGQNVTFRCDPISEHNRLYWYRQTLGQGPEFLTYFQNEAQLEKSRLLSDRFSAERPKGSFSTLEIQRTEQGDSAMYLCASSLRYNQPQHFGDGTRLSIL.

The chain recombines TRBV19 with TRBJ2-1; D might be TRBD2 (5 bases). Germline V CDR1 and CDR2: LNHDA, SQIVND (reference sequence). The CDR3 has 15 amino acids. The V end was cut by 1 base, the J end by 0 bases, with 7 bases between. In DNA, the CDR3 is TGTGCCAGTAGTATAGGAACTAGCTCCTACAATGAGCAGTTCTTC. Protein product: CASSIGTSSYNEQFF. The whole variable domain, filled in from reference TRBV19 and TRBJ2-1, reads DGGITQSPKYLFRKEGQNVTLSCEQNLNHDAMYWYRQDPGQGLRLIYYSQIVNDFQKGDIAEGYSVSREKKESFPLTVTSAQKNPTAFYLCASSIGTSSYNEQFFGPGTRLTVL.

The genes are TRBV28 and TRBJ1-2; 7 positions match TRBD1. The CDR3 totals 17 residues. V was clipped by 8 bases and J by 4 bases; unmatched bases: 19. Germline V gene lookup returns CDR1 MDHEN and CDR2 SYDVKM. The CDR3 region is CASYYNGQEKSGYGYTF. The CDR3, as DNA: TGTGCCAGCTATTACAATGGACAGGAAAAATCGGGCTATGGCTACACCTTC.

This sequence joins TRBV4-1 and TRBJ2-1, with D possibly being TRBD2 (6 bases). CDR1 is MGHRA and CDR2 is YSYEKL in the germline V gene. This CDR3 region has 19 residues. The V end was cut by 0 bases, the J end by 9 bases, with 27 bases between. CDR3 in amino acids: CASSQEIGAGIGAMGEQFF. As DNA, the CDR3 is TGCGCCAGCAGCCAAGAGATAGGAGCGGGTATAGGGGCAATGGGTGAGCAGTTCTTC.

This rearrangement joins TRBV9 to TRBJ2-2; D may be TRBD2 (5 bases). Germline assignment: CDR1 SGDLS and CDR2 YYNGEE. CDR3 length: 16 residues. Trimming removed 0 bases at V and 1 base at J, with 10 bases between. The CDR3 nucleotides are TGTGCCAGCAGCGTAGATTTACGGGAGAACACCGGGGAGCTGTTTTTT. It specifies CASSVDLRENTGELFF. Full variable domain (rest looked up from reference TRBV9 and TRBJ2-2): DSGVTQTPKHLITATGQRVTLRCSPRSGDLSVYWYQQSLDQGLQFLIQYYNGEERAKGNILERFSAQQFPDLHSELNLSSLELGDSALYFCASSVDLRENTGELFFGEGSRLTVL.

A single count supports this clone. This chain uses TRBV10-3 with TRBJ1-4; tentatively, D is TRBD1 (5 bases). Germline-derived CDR1 and CDR2 are ENHRY and SYGVKD. The germline V and J ends were trimmed by 0 bases and 7 bases, with 12 bases remaining between them. This CDR3 spans 15 amino acids. CDR3 bases: TGTGCCATCAGTGAGTCGAGCAGGGACGGTGAAAAACTGTTTTTT. It translates to CAISESSRDGEKLFF.

The rearrangement links TRBV28 to TRBJ2-3, with 11 bases fitting TRBD2. Germline CDR1 and CDR2: MDHEN and SYDVKM. The CDR3 extends over 15 amino acids. V shed 5 bases and J 5 bases; nucleotides not matched to a gene: 6. The CDR3 reads CASSKLAGDEDTQYF. CDR3 DNA: TGTGCCAGCAGTAAACTAGCGGGAGATGAAGATACGCAGTATTTT. The complete variable domain, with remaining parts taken from reference TRBV28 and TRBJ2-3, reads DVKVTQSSRYLVKRTGEKVFLECVQDMDHENMFWYRQDPGLGLRLIYFSYDVKMKEKGDIPEGYSVSREKKERFSLILESASTNQTSMYLCASSKLAGDEDTQYFGPGTRLTVL.

The chain uses TRBV5-1 and TRBJ1-1, with TRBD1 identical over 8 bases. This CDR3 spans 15 amino acids. Looked up from germline, CDR1 is SGHRS and CDR2 is YFSETQ. The V and J ends lost 4 bases and 1 base, in that order; junction bases with no gene match: 6. CDR3 region: CASSGVDRGNTEAFF. In DNA, the CDR3 is TGCGCCAGCAGCGGTGTCGACAGGGGGAACACTGAAGCTTTCTTT.

This clone is a singleton in its sample. The chain combines TRBV5-6 with TRBJ2-5; D remains unclear. There are 14 residues in the CDR3. V shed 3 bases and J shed 2 bases, with 11 bases lying between them. CDR1 is SGHDT and CDR2 is YYEEEE in the germline V gene. DNA of the CDR3: TGTGCCAGCAGCTCCCCTGGAGTACAAGAGACCCAGTACTTC. Its translation is CASSSPGVQETQYF.

The chain links TRBV4-2 to TRBJ2-3, with TRBD1 matching over 9 bases. The junction had 12 bases not matched to a gene; V was cut back by 4 bases and J by 4 bases. CDR1 is LGHNA and CDR2 is YNFKEQ in the germline V gene. The CDR3 consists of 17 residues. The CDR3: CASSRGPKGQGADTQYF. CDR3 DNA: TGTGCCAGCAGCCGTGGGCCCAAGGGACAGGGTGCAGATACGCAGTATTTT.

This clone occurred once. The chain employs TRBV5-4 and TRBJ2-5; D unresolved. The J call may be mistaken, given a closer DNA end match to TRBJ2-7. The CDR3 extends over 15 amino acids. Germline CDR1 and CDR2: SGHNT and YYREEE (reference sequence). In DNA form, the CDR3 reads TGTGCCAGCAGCCTTGACCTTAGGCCCAGCTACGAGCAGTACTTC. Its protein product is CASSLDLRPSYEQYF.

The J gene is TRBJ1-2, the V gene TRBV29-1; 7 nucleotides align to TRBD1. The CDR3 is 14 residues long. The V gene end was trimmed by 6 bases and the J gene end by 1 base; junction bases not matched to a gene: 8. Germline V gene data show CDR1 as SQVTM and CDR2 as ANQGSEA. The CDR3 DNA follows: TGCAGCGTCGCCCGGACAGGCTTTAACTATGGCTACACCTTC. This sequence encodes CSVARTGFNYGYTF.

This chain joins TRBV18 and TRBJ2-2; 11 nucleotides line up with TRBD2. The CDR3 consists of 16 residues. Germline V gene sequence: CDR1 KGHSH, CDR2 LQKENI. V lost 2 bases, J lost 3 bases, and 2 bases stayed unmatched. The chain's CDR3 is CASSPTSGSYTGELFF. The CDR3 DNA sequence: TGTGCCAGCTCACCAACTAGCGGGAGTTACACCGGGGAGCTGTTTTTT.

The sample holds one count of this clone. The gene calls are TRBV27 and TRBJ2-7; 9 positions match TRBD2. With 6 bases clipped from V and 3 bases from J, the junction kept 12 bases outside the gene matches. Germline V gene lookup returns CDR1 MNHEY and CDR2 SMNVEV (reference sequence). This CDR3 contains 16 residues. The CDR3 nucleotides are TGTGCCAGCAGACCAGCGGGAGGTCGCGCGGGCTACGAGCAGTACTTC. Translated, it gives CASRPAGGRAGYEQYF.

J is TRBJ2-2 and V is TRBV19, with D maybe TRBD1 (7 bases). Germline loops: CDR1 LNHDA, CDR2 SQIVND (reference sequence). The CDR3 totals 16 residues. The V end lost 5 bases, the J end lost 1 base, and 14 bases lay between the germline ends. The CDR3 nucleotides read TGTGCCAGTAGTTCCCAGGGGGGATGGAACACCGGGGAGCTGTTTTTT. Translation: CASSSQGGWNTGELFF.

The rearrangement uses TRBV10-1 and TRBJ1-5; D is possibly TRBD1 (5 bases). V was shortened by 4 bases and J by 5 bases, with 12 bases between the two germline ends. Germline V lookup: CDR1 WNHNN, CDR2 SYGVQD (reference sequence). The CDR3 has 14 residues. The CDR3 loop reads CASSGGSSDQPQHF. The CDR3 nucleotides read TGCGCCAGCAGTGGGGGCAGTTCGGATCAGCCCCAGCATTTT.

The chain carries TRBV7-8 and TRBJ2-3; perhaps TRBD1 as D (5 bases). The CDR3 has 12 residues. V was clipped by 2 bases and J by 7 bases, with 7 bases between them. Germline CDR1 is SGHVS and CDR2 is FQNEAQ. The DNA of the CDR3 is TGTGCCAGCAGCTTACAGGGAAATACGCAGTATTTT. Its translation: CASSLQGNTQYF.

This clone was detected only once. For the CDR3, the DNA is TGTGCCAGTAGTATAGCGGGTCGGGAGCGGGAGACCCAGTACTTC. Its protein is CASSIAGRERETQYF. The V and J genes are TRBV19 and TRBJ2-5; tentative D call: TRBD2 (6 bases). V lost 1 base to trimming and J lost 5 bases, with 14 bases between them. This CDR3 spans 15 amino acids. Germline values: CDR1 LNHDA, CDR2 SQIVND (reference sequence).

Only one count was recorded for this clone. The J gene is TRBJ2-3, the V gene TRBV7-9; 11 nucleotides agree with TRBD2. Losses at the gene ends were 5 bases for V and 3 bases for J; bases not matched to a gene: 7. The CDR3 is 16 amino acids. Germline V lookup: CDR1 SEHNR, CDR2 FQNEAQ (reference sequence). The DNA of the CDR3 is TGTGCCAGCAGCCCCGATAGCGGGGGGGGTACAGATACGCAGTATTTT. It translates to CASSPDSGGGTDTQYF.

The J gene is TRBJ2-2, the V gene TRBV18; 9 bases agree with TRBD1. Germline V gives CDR1 KGHSH, CDR2 LQKENI. V shed 3 bases, J shed 4 bases, and the junction held 3 bases outside the gene matches. This CDR3 is built from 15 residues. The CDR3 reads CASSPAGQGTGELFF. The DNA for the CDR3 is TGTGCCAGCTCACCGGCGGGACAGGGCACCGGGGAGCTGTTTTTT. Variable domain in full (rest from reference TRBV18 and TRBJ2-2): NAGVMQNPRHLVRRRGQEARLRCSPMKGHSHVYWYRQLPEEGLKFMVYLQKENIIDESGMPKERFSAEFPKEGPSILRIQQVVRGDSAAYFCASSPAGQGTGELFFGEGSRLTVL.

The chain uses TRBV5-1 and TRBJ2-7; 9 bases line up with TRBD2. Germline values: CDR1 SGHRS, CDR2 YFSETQ. This CDR3 has 17 residues. After removal of 2 bases from V and 5 bases from J, the junction contained 14 bases not matched to a gene. In DNA form, the CDR3 reads TGCGCCAGCAGCTTCTTACCAGTAGCGGGAGATACCCACGAGCAGTACTTC. Translation: CASSFLPVAGDTHEQYF. Combining the CDR3 with reference TRBV5-1 and TRBJ2-7 gives the whole variable domain KAGVTQTPRYLIKTRGQQVTLSCSPISGHRSVSWYQQTPGQGLQFLFEYFSETQRNKGNFPGRFSGRQFSNSRSEMNVSTLELGDSALYLCASSFLPVAGDTHEQYFGPGTRLTVT.